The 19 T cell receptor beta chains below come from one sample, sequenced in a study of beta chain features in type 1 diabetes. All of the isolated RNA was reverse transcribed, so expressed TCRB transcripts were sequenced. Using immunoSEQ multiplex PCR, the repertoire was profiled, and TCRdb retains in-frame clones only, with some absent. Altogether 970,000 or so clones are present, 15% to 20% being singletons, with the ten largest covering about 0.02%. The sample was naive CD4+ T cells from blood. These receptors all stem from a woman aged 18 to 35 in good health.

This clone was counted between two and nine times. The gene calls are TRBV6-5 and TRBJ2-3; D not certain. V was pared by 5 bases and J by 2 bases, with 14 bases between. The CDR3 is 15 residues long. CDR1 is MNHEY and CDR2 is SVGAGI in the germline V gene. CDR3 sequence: CASSRTGRHTDTQYF. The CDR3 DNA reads TGTGCCAGCAGTCGAACCGGCAGGCACACAGATACGCAGTATTTT.

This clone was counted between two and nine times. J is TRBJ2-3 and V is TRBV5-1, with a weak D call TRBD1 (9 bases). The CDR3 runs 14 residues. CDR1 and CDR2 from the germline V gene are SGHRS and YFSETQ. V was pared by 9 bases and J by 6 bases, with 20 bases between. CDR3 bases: TGCGCCACCAAAGTAGCGGGGACAGGGGATACGCAGTATTTT. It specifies CATKVAGTGDTQYF. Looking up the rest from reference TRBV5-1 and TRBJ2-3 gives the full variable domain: KAGVTQTPRYLIKTRGQQVTLSCSPISGHRSVSWYQQTPGQGLQFLFEYFSETQRNKGNFPGRFSGRQFSNSRSEMNVSTLELGDSALYLCATKVAGTGDTQYFGPGTRLTVL.

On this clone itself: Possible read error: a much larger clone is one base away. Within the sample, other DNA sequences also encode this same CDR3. CDR3 DNA: TGTGCCAGCTCACCAGGGCAGAATCAGCCCCAGCATTTT. Its protein is CASSPGQNQPQHF. V gene TRBV18 combines with J gene TRBJ1-5; D not resolved. This CDR3 has 13 amino acids. Per the germline V gene, CDR1 is KGHSH and CDR2 is LQKENI. The V end was cut by 2 bases, the J end by 4 bases, with 6 bases between.

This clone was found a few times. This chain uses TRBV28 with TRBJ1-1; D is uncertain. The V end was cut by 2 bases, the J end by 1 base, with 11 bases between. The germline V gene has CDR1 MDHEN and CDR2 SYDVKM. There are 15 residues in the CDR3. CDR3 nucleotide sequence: TGTGCCAGCAGTTTAAGGTTGCTCGGGAACACTGAAGCTTTCTTT. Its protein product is CASSLRLLGNTEAFF.

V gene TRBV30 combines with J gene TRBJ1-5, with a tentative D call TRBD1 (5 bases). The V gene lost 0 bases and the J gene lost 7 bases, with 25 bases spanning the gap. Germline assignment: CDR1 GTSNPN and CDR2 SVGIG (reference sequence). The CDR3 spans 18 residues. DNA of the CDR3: TGTGCCTGGAGTGTACTCTTCGCTAGTCGTTCAGGGTCACAGCCCCAGCATTTT. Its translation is CAWSVLFASRSGSQPQHF.

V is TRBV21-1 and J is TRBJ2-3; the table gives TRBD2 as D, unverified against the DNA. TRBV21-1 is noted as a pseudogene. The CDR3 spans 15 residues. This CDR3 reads CASSKFEGMADTQYF. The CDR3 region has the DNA TGTGCCAGCAGCAAATTTGAGGGTATGGCAGATACGCAGTATTTT.

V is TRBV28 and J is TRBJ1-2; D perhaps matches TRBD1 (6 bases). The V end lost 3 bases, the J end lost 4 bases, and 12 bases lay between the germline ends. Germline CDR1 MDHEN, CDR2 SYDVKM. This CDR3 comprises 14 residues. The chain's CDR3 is CASSLSRGGYGYTF. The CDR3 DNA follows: TGTGCCAGCAGTTTGTCCAGGGGCGGCTATGGCTACACCTTC.

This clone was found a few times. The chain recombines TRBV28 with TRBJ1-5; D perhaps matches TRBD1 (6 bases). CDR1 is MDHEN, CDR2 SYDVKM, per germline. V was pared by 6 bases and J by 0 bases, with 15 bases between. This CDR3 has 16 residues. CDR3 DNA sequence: TGTGCCAGCAGCAGGGGAGGGGAATATAGCAATCAGCCCCAGCATTTT. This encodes CASSRGGEYSNQPQHF.

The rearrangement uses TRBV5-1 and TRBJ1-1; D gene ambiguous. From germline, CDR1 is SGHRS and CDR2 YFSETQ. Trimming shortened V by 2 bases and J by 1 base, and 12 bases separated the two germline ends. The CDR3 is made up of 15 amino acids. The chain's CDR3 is CASSFEKPGNTEAFF. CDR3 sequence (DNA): TGCGCCAGCAGCTTTGAAAAGCCGGGGAACACTGAAGCTTTCTTT. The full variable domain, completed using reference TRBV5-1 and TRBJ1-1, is KAGVTQTPRYLIKTRGQQVTLSCSPISGHRSVSWYQQTPGQGLQFLFEYFSETQRNKGNFPGRFSGRQFSNSRSEMNVSTLELGDSALYLCASSFEKPGNTEAFFGQGTRLTVV.

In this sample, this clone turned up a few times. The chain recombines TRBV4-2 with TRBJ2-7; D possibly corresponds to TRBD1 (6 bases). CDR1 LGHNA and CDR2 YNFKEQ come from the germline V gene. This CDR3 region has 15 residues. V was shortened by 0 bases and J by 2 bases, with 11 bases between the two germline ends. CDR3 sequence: CASSQDSTGTYEQYF. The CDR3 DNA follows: TGTGCCAGCAGCCAAGATAGTACAGGGACCTACGAGCAGTACTTC.

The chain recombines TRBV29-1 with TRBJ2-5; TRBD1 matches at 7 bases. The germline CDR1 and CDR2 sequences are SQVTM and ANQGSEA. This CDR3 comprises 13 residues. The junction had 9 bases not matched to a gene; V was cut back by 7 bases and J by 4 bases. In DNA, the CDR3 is TGCAGCGCCCCGACAGGGTCAGGAGAGACCCAGTACTTC. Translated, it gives CSAPTGSGETQYF.

CDR3 nucleotide sequence: TGTGCCAGCTCCCATGGACAGGGTCTTTACGAGCAGTACTTC. Residues: CASSHGQGLYEQYF. This rearrangement joins TRBV18 to TRBJ2-7; 8 positions match TRBD1. The CDR3 extends over 14 amino acids. The V and J ends lost 6 bases and 4 bases, in that order; junction bases with no gene match: 8. Germline-derived CDR1 and CDR2 are KGHSH and LQKENI.

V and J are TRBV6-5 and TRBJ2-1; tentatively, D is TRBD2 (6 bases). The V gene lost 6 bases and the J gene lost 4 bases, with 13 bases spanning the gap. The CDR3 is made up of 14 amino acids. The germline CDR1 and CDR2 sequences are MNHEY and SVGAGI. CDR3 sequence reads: CASSRRELYNEQFF. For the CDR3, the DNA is TGTGCCAGCAGCCGTCGGGAGTTGTACAATGAGCAGTTCTTC.

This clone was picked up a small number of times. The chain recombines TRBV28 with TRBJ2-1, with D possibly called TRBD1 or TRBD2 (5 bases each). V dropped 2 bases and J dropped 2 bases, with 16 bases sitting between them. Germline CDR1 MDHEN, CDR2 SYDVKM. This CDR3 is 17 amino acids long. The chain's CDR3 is CASSLGGRGRAYNEQFF. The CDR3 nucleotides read TGTGCCAGCAGTTTAGGTGGACGGGGCAGGGCCTACAATGAGCAGTTCTTC.

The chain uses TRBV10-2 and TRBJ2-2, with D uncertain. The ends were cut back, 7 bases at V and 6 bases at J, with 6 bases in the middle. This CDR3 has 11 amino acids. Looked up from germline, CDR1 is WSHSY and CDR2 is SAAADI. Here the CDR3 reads CASMTPGELFF. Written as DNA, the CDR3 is TGCGCCAGCATGACGCCCGGGGAGCTGTTTTTT.

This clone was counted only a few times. CDR3 bases: TGTGCCAGCAGTTTCGGTCCCTACAATGAGCAGTTCTTC. Protein product: CASSFGPYNEQFF. The J gene is TRBJ2-1, the V gene TRBV28; the D is unclear. The V gene's germline CDR1 is MDHEN and CDR2 SYDVKM. Between the trimmed V and J ends, which lost 3 bases and 2 bases, there was a span of 5 bases. This CDR3 region has 13 residues. Based on the CDR3 plus reference TRBV28 and TRBJ2-1, the full variable domain is DVKVTQSSRYLVKRTGEKVFLECVQDMDHENMFWYRQDPGLGLRLIYFSYDVKMKEKGDIPEGYSVSREKKERFSLILESASTNQTSMYLCASSFGPYNEQFFGPGTRLTVL.

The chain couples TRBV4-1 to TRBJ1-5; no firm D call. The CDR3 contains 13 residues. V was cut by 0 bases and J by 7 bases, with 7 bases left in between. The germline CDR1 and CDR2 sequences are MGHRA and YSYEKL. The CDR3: CASSQEVGQPQHF. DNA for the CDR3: TGCGCCAGCAGCCAAGAGGTTGGACAGCCCCAGCATTTT.

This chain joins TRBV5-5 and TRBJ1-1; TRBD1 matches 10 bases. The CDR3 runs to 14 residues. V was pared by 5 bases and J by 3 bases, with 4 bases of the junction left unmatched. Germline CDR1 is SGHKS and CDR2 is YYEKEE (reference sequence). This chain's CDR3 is CASSPGTGDTEAFF. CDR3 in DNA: TGTGCCAGCAGTCCCGGGACAGGGGACACTGAAGCTTTCTTT.

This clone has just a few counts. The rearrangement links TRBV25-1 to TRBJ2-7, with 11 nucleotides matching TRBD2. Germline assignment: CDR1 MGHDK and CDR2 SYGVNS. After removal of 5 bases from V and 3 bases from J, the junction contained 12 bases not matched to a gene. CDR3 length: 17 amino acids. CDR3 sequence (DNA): TGTGCCAGCAGTCCCGACCGGGGGACTAGCGGATACTACGAGCAGTACTTC. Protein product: CASSPDRGTSGYYEQYF.